This record covers a single TCR beta chain. This clone is a singleton in its sample. Its antigen remains unidentified. Within one base of it there is no much larger clone, and no base qualities were kept. Library preparation used the immunoSEQ multiplex PCR assay. TCRdb took this table from immuneACCESS and kept in-frame rearrangements with V and J called. Such tables lack part of the clones; where checked against another copy, unresolved V genes explain under half of the gap, and the rest is unexplained. Recorded for this sample are approximately 30,000 clones; just over 90% of them occurred a single time. Approximately 11% of the sample rests with the top ten. The sample originates from a study of T cell changes during pregnancy in multiple sclerosis (dated by TCRdb to between 2018 and 2021). For the study in its entirety: Changes in the T cell repertoire over the course of pregnancy were examined in this study in women with multiple sclerosis.

The germline V gene yields SQVTM for CDR1 and ANQGSEA for CDR2. The CDR3 spans 14 residues, from the cysteine through the phenylalanine. Just the 42-base CDR3 DNA is kept, in frame starting at base 1. Trimming leaves V shorter by 7 bases and J shorter by 3 bases, with the junction holding 11 bases beyond the gene matches. The chain is assembled from TRBV29-1 and TRBJ2-7; 8 bases in between match TRBD1. This material consisted of CD8+ T cells from peripheral blood mononuclear cells, taken before pregnancy. The TCR comes from a female donor with multiple sclerosis, enrolled in a pregnancy study. The nucleotide sequence is given as TGCAGCGACCCTAGACAGGGGAGCGTCTACGAGCAGTACTTC. This codes for CSDPRQGSVYEQYF.